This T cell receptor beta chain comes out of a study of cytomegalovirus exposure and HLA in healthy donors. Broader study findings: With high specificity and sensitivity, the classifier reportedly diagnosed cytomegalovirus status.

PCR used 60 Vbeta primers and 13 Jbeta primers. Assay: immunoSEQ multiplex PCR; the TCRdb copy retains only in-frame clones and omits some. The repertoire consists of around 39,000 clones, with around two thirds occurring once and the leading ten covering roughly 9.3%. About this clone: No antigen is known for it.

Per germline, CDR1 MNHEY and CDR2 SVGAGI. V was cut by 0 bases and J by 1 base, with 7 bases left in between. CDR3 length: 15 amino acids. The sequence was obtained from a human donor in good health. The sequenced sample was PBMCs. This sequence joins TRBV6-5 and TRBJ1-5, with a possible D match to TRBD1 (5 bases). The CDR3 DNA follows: TGTGCCAGCAGTTACTCCGGGGGGAGCAATCAGCCCCAGCATTTT. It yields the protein CASSYSGGSNQPQHF.